This is a list of T cell receptor beta chains from one sample in a study of human T cells and chemical hapten exposure. TCRdb processed the RACE reads anew with MiXCR; each CDR3 protein has one entry. The sample holds roughly 60,000 distinct CDR3 sequences, around 12% seen once. Sequencing used whole blood, obtained in connection with sensitization to the hapten diphenylcyclopropenone (DPC). The source of these receptors is a man aged 30 to 45 with alopecia areata. Some clones in this sample may be carry-over from other donors' samples. The CDR3 runs from the conserved cysteine through the conserved F or W. Fields, in order: D gene, V gene, clone size, J gene, CDR3 DNA, CDR3 protein. The D gene is left open where the match is weak. Clone size is not always given. Where it is, it says once, few, many or a class for expanded clones.

>-|TRBV24-1|-|TRBJ2-1
TGTGCCACCAGTGACCGCGCGACAGTGTACAATGAGCAGTTCTTC
CATSDRATVYNEQFF
>-|TRBV7-2|many|TRBJ2-3
TGTGCCAGCAGCTCCGGGGTTCCGGATACGCAGTATTTT
CASSSGVPDTQYF
>-|TRBV29-1|many|TRBJ2-5
TGCAGCGTTTCAGAGACCCAGTACTTC
CSVSETQYF
>-|TRBV4-2|-|TRBJ2-3
TGTGCCAGCAGCCAAGATACCCTGAGCACAGATACGCAGTATTTT
CASSQDTLSTDTQYF
>-|TRBV5-1|few|TRBJ1-1
TGCGCCAGCAGCTGGGGGGACGCTGGAGCTTTCTTT
CASSWGDAGAFF
>TRBD1|TRBV5-8|many|TRBJ1-5
TGTGCCAGCAGCCCGGGACAGCACGGGGATCAGCCCCAGCATTTT
CASSPGQHGDQPQHF
>-|TRBV5-5|many|TRBJ2-1
TGTGCCAGCAGCTACCCGGGCCATGGGGACAATGAGCAGTTCTTC
CASSYPGHGDNEQFF
>TRBD1|TRBV19|few|TRBJ2-7
TGTGCCAGTAGTAGGGACAGGTCCTACGAGCAGTACTTC
CASSRDRSYEQYF
>-|TRBV9|-|TRBJ1-2
TGTGCCAGCAGCGTAGGACAATCGATCTATGGCTACACCTTC
CASSVGQSIYGYTF
>TRBD1|TRBV7-3|many|TRBJ2-5
TGTGCCAGCAGCTTATATACAGGGGAGTCCCAAGAGACCCAGTACTTC
CASSLYTGESQETQYF
>-|TRBV28|-|TRBJ2-7
TGTGCCAGCAGATGGGGATACGAGCAGTACTTC
CASRWGYEQYF
>-|TRBV13|-|TRBJ2-3
TGTGCCAGCAGCTTAGCGGCAGGAGCCACAGATACGCAGTATTTT
CASSLAAGATDTQYF
>-|TRBV27|many|TRBJ2-7
TGTGCCAGCAGTTATGGCGGGCCCCCATACGAGCAGTACTTC
CASSYGGPPYEQYF
>TRBD1|TRBV19|few|TRBJ2-7
TGTGCCAGTAGTGCCGGGACAGACTCCTACGAGCAGTACTTC
CASSAGTDSYEQYF
>-|TRBV28|-|TRBJ2-7
TGTGCCAGCAGCACAGGGGGGGCATCACCCTACGAGCAGTACTTC
CASSTGGASPYEQYF
>TRBD1|TRBV3-1|-|TRBJ2-7
TGTGCCAGCAGCCATGATCAAGCAGGGGGAAGACTCTCCTACGAGCAGTACTTC
CASSHDQAGGRLSYEQYF
>TRBD2|TRBV11-2|-|TRBJ2-3
TGTGCCAGCAGCTTAGGCGGGACTAGCGGGGGCGCGCCAGATACGCAGTATTTT
CASSLGGTSGGAPDTQYF
>-|TRBV20-1|many|TRBJ2-3
TGCAGTGCTAGAGATTCACGACAACCCGATACGCAGTATTTT
CSARDSRQPDTQYF
>-|TRBV7-3|many|TRBJ2-3
TGTGCCAGCAGCCTGCGGCAGTACACAGATACGCAGTATTTT
CASSLRQYTDTQYF
>TRBD1|TRBV28|few|TRBJ1-2
TGTGCCAGCAGTTTAAGGGGGCCCTATGGCTACACCTTC
CASSLRGPYGYTF
>-|TRBV27|-|TRBJ2-1
TGTGCCAGCAGTCCCCTTACTTATCGGTTAAATGAGCAGTTCTTC
CASSPLTYRLNEQFF
>-|TRBV7-2|-|TRBJ1-1
TGTGCCAGCAGCACTGACAGTAACACTGAAGCTTTCTTT
CASSTDSNTEAFF
>-|TRBV29-1|many|TRBJ2-7
TGCAGCGTCGCCCCGGGTTGGGGGATGCCCTACGAGCAGTACTTC
CSVAPGWGMPYEQYF
>-|TRBV5-1|-|TRBJ2-3
TGCGCCAGCAGCTTAAGGACGGGAAGCACAGATACGCAGTATTTT
CASSLRTGSTDTQYF
>-|TRBV7-9|few|TRBJ2-1
TGTGCCAGCAGGAGGGACTCCTACAATGAGCAGTTCTTC
CASRRDSYNEQFF
>-|TRBV15|-|TRBJ1-2
TGTGCCACCAGCAGACCGGGAACCCGTCTCTATGGCTACACCTTC
CATSRPGTRLYGYTF
>-|TRBV28|few|TRBJ1-1
TGTGCCAGCAGTTTCTCAGGGCTCTGGGGTGAAGCTTTCTTT
CASSFSGLWGEAFF
>-|TRBV3-1|few|TRBJ1-5
TGTGCCAGCAGCCAAGAAGTGGTCATCGGGCTTGGACGACAGCCCCAGCATTTT
CASSQEVVIGLGRQPQHF
>TRBD1|TRBV12-3/TRBV12-4|-|TRBJ1-1
TGTGCCAGCGGGACAGGGGGCACTGAAGCTTTCTTT
CASGTGGTEAFF
>-|TRBV6-6|many|TRBJ2-6
TGTGCCAGCAGTCTATCGTCCCTAGTCTCTGGGGCCAACGTCCTGACTTTC
CASSLSSLVSGANVLTF
>TRBD1|TRBV29-1|many|TRBJ1-4
TGCAGCGCCCTGACAGGGGGGGATGAAAAACTGTTTTTT
CSALTGGDEKLFF
>-|TRBV29-1|-|TRBJ1-3
TGCAGCGTGGGGGAGTCGACCTCTGGAAACACCATATATTTT
CSVGESTSGNTIYF
>-|TRBV7-9|few|TRBJ2-3
TGTGCCAGCAGCTTAACAGGGAGTTTCACAGATACGCAGTATTTT
CASSLTGSFTDTQYF
>-|TRBV5-4|many|TRBJ1-1
TGTGCCAGCAGCCCCACTCCCCAAGGCACTGAAGCTTTCTTT
CASSPTPQGTEAFF
>TRBD1|TRBV12-3/TRBV12-4|few|TRBJ2-1
TGTGCCAGCAGTCCATGGACAGGGGGAATCGATGAGCAGTTCTTC
CASSPWTGGIDEQFF
>-|TRBV6-5|few|TRBJ1-2
TGTGCCAGCAGTCAGAGTTTAAAGGGGGTTACTAACTATGGCTACACCTTC
CASSQSLKGVTNYGYTF
>-|TRBV27|many|TRBJ2-7
TGTGCCAGCAGTTATACCGGGACAATTAACGAGCAGTACTTC
CASSYTGTINEQYF
>-|TRBV20-1|-|TRBJ1-2
TGCAGTGCTAGAGGGGACGGCTACACCTTC
CSARGDGYTF
>TRBD2|TRBV3-1|many|TRBJ2-1
TGTGCCAGCAGCCAAGGAGCGGGGGGTTCCTACAATGAGCAGTTCTTC
CASSQGAGGSYNEQFF
>TRBD1|TRBV12-3/TRBV12-4|many|TRBJ1-1
TGTGCCAGCACCCCAGGTGGACAGGGTTACCCTGAAGCTTTCTTT
CASTPGGQGYPEAFF
>-|TRBV24-1|many|TRBJ1-2
TGTGCCACCCAGACAGAGTATGGCTACACCTTC
CATQTEYGYTF
>-|TRBV5-1|medium-sized|TRBJ2-5
TGTGCCAGCAGCTTAGAAGAGACCCAGTACTTC
CASSLEETQYF